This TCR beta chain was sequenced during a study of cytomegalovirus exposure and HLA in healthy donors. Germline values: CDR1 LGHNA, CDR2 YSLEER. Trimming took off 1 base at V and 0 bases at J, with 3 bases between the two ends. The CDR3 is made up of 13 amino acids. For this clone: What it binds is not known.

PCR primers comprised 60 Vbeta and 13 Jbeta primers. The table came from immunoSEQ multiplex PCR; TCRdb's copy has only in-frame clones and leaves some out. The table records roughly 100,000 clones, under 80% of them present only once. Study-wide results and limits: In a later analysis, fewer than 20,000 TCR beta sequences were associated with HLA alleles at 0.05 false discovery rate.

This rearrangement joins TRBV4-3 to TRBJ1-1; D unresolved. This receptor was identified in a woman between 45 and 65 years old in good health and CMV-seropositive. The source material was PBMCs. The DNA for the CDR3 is TGCGCCAGCAGCCAAGTTATGAACACTGAAGCTTTCTTT. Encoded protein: CASSQVMNTEAFF.